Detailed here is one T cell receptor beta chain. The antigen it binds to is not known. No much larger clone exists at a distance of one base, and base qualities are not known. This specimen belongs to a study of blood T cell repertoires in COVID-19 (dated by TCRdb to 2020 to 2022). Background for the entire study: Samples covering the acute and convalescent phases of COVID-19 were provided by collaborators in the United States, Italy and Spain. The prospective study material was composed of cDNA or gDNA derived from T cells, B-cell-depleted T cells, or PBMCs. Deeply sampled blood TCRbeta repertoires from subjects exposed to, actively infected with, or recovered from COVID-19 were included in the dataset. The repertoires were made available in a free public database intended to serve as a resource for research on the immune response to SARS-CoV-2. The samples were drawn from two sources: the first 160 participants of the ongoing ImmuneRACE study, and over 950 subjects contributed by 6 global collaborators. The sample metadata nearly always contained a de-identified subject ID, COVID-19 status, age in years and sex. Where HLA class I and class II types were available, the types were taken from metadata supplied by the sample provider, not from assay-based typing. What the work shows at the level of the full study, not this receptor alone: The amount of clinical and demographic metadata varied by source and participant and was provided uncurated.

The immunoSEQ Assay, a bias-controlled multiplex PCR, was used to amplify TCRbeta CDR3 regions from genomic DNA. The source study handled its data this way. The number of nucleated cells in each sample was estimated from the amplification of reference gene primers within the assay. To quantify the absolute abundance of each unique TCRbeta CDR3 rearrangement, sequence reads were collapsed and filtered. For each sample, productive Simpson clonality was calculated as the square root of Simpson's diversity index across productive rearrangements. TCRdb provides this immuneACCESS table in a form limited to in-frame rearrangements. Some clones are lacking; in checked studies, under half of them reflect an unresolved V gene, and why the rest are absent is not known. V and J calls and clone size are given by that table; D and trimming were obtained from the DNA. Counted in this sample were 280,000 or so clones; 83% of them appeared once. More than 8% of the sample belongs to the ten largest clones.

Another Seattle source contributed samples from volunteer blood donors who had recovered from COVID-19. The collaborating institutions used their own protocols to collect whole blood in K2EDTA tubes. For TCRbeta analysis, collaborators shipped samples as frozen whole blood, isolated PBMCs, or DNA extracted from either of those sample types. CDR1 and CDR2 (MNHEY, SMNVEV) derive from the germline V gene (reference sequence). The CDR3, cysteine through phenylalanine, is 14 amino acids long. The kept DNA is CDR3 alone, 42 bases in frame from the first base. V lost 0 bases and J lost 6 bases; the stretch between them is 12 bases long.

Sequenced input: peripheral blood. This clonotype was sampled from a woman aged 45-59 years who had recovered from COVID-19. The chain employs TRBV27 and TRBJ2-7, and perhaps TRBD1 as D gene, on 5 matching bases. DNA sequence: TGTGCCAGCAGTTTATCCACAGGCCATGGCGAGCAGTACTTC. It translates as CASSLSTGHGEQYF.